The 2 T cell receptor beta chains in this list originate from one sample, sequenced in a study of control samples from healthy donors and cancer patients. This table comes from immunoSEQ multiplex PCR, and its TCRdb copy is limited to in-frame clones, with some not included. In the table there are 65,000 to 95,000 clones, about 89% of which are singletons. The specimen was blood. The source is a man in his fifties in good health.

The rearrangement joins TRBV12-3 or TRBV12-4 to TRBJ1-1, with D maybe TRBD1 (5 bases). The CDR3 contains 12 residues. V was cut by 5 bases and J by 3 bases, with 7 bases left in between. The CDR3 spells CASSTTDTEAFF. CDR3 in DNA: TGTGCCAGCAGTACGACAGACACTGAAGCTTTCTTT.

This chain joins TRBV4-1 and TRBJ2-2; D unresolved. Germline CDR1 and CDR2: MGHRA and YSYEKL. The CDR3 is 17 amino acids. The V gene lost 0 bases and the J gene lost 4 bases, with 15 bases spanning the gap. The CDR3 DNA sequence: TGCGCCAGCAGCCAAGATAGTGGGCAGACCGCCACCGGGGAGCTGTTTTTT. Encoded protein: CASSQDSGQTATGELFF.